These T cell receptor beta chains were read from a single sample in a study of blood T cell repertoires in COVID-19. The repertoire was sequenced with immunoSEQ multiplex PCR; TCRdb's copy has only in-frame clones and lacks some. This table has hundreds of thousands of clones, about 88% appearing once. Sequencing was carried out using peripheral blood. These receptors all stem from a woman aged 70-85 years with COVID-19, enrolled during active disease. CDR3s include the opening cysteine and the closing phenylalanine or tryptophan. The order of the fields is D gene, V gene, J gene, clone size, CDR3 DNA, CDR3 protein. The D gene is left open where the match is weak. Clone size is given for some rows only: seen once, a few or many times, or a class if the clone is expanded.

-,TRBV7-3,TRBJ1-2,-,TGTGCCAGCAGCCCCGGTGGGGGCGACTATGGCTACACCTTC,CASSPGGGDYGYTF
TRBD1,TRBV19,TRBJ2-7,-,TGTGCCAGTAGTCGGTCACCGGGACAGGGCTCCTACGAGCAGTACTTC,CASSRSPGQGSYEQYF
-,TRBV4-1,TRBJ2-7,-,TGCGCCAGCAGCCAAGCCTCCGTTTTTAGAGACTTCTACGAGCAGTACTTC,CASSQASVFRDFYEQYF
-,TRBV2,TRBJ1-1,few,TGTGCCAGCACTCCCGAGGGGAACACTGAAGCTTTCTTT,CASTPEGNTEAFF
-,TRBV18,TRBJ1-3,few,TGTGCCAGCTCACCTGACGGGAATGGAAACACCATATATTTT,CASSPDGNGNTIYF
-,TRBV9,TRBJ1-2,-,TGTGCCAGCAGCGTAGGGGGACTCCCTCAAGGAAGGGGCTACACCTTC,CASSVGGLPQGRGYTF
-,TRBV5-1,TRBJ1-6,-,TGCGCCAGCAGCTTGGCGGAGTTGGCTTCACCCCTCCACTTT,CASSLAELASPLHF
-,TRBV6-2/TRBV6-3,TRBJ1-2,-,TGTGCCAGCAGTTCCGGGCCCCAGGGAGGCTACACCTTC,CASSSGPQGGYTF
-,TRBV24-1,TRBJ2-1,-,TGTGCCACCAGTGATTTGCAGGGGGGCGTTGAGCAGTTCTTC,CATSDLQGGVEQFF
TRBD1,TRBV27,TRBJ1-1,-,TGTGCCAGCAGACCGGGACAGACGAACACTGAAGCTTTCTTT,CASRPGQTNTEAFF
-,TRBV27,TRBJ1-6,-,TGTGCCAGCAGTTCCGCAGCGGCCCCAAATTCACCCCTCCACTTT,CASSSAAAPNSPLHF
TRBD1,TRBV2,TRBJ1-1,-,TGTGCCAGCATGGGGGCAGGGGGACAGGGGAGCGGCACTGAAGCTTTCTTT,CASMGAGGQGSGTEAFF
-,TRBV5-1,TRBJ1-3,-,TGCGCCAGCAGCCCCACCGGGCAGGGGCTTGGAAACACCATATATTTT,CASSPTGQGLGNTIYF
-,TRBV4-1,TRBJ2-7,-,TGCGCCAGCAGCCAAATCGGGACTTCCTACGAGCAGTACTTC,CASSQIGTSYEQYF
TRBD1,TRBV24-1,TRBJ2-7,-,TGTGCCACCAGTGGGACAGGGCTCTACGAGCAGTACTTC,CATSGTGLYEQYF
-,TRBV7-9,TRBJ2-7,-,TGTGCCAGCAGCTTAGGTCTGGCCGAGCAGTACTTC,CASSLGLAEQYF
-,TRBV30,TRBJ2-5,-,TGTGCCTGGGCCCTAGCGAACGGAGAGACCCAGTACTTC,CAWALANGETQYF
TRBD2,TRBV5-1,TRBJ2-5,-,TGCGCCAGCAGCGTGAGGGGCGGGGGTCAAGAGACCCAGTACTTC,CASSVRGGGQETQYF
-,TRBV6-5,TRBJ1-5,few,TGTGCCAGCACCGCAGGGAACGGTAACAATCAGCCCCAGCATTTT,CASTAGNGNNQPQHF
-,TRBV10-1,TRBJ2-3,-,TGCGCCAGCAGTGAGGGGACTCCCCCAGATACGCAGTATTTT,CASSEGTPPDTQYF
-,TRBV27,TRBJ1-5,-,TGTGCCAGCAGTTTATCATCGGGGGAGGCTAGCAATCAGCCCCAGCATTTT,CASSLSSGEASNQPQHF
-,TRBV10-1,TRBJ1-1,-,TGCGCCAGCAGTGAGTCGAACAGACCAAACACTGAAGCTTTCTTT,CASSESNRPNTEAFF
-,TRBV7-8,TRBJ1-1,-,TGTGCCAGCAGCCCCAGGGGCGTTTTGAACACTGAAGCTTTCTTT,CASSPRGVLNTEAFF
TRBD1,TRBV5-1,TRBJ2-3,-,TGCGCCAGCAGCAGGGGACAGGGGGATACGCAGTATTTT,CASSRGQGDTQYF
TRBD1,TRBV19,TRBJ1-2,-,TGTGCCAGTGGGACCGGGACAGGGAGCAACTATGGCTACACCTTC,CASGTGTGSNYGYTF
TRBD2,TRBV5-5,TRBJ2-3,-,TGTGCCAGCACTCGCCTAGCGGGGGTTACAGATACGCAGTATTTT,CASTRLAGVTDTQYF
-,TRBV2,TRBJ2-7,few,TGTGCCAGCAGTGCTAGTGTTGCGGAGGGATACGAGCAGTACTTC,CASSASVAEGYEQYF
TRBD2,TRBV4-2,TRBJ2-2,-,TGTGCCAGCAGCCAAGAACCACTAGCGGGGAGTACGAACACCGGGGAGCTGTTTTTT,CASSQEPLAGSTNTGELFF
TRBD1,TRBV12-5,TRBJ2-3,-,TGTGCTAGTGGTTTGGGGACAGGGGGCGCAGATACGCAGTATTTT,CASGLGTGGADTQYF
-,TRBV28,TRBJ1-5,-,TGTGCCAGCAGTTTCACAGGGATTCGGAATAGCAATCAGCCCCAGCATTTT,CASSFTGIRNSNQPQHF
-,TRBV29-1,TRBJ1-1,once,TGCAGCGTTGACAGGGTGGTCTCAGGAGCTTTCTTT,CSVDRVVSGAFF
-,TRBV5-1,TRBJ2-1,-,TGCGCCAGCAGCTTGGAGACAGGACACAATGAGCAGTTCTTC,CASSLETGHNEQFF
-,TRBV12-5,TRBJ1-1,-,TGTGCTAGTGGTGGCCCGGAGGGTGAAGCTTTCTTT,CASGGPEGEAFF
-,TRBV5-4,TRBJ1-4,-,TGTGCCAGCAGCTGGGAGGGTGAAAAACTGTTTTTT,CASSWEGEKLFF
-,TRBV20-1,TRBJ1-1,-,TGCAGTGCTAGTGGGTTGGGGGCCACTGAAGCTTTCTTT,CSASGLGATEAFF
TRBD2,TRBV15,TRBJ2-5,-,TGTGCCACGAGCGATAGCGGGGGGTTCCAAGAGACCCAGTACTTC,CATSDSGGFQETQYF
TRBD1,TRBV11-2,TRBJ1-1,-,TGTGCCAGCAGGACAGGGGCAGGAACTGAAGCTTTCTTT,CASRTGAGTEAFF
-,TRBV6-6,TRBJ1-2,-,TGTGCCGCACAGAAGGACTATGGCTACACCTTC,CAAQKDYGYTF
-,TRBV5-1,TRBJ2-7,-,TGCGCCAGCAGCTCCCCCCCCGGAGGCGCCTACGAGCAGTACTTC,CASSSPPGGAYEQYF
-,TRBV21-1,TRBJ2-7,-,TGTGCCAGAAATATCGGTTCTAGCGGGGCCTACGAGCAGTACTTC,CARNIGSSGAYEQYF
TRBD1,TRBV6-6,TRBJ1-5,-,TGTGCCAGCAGTTACTCCGCGGGACAGCAAAATCAGCCCCAGCATTTT,CASSYSAGQQNQPQHF
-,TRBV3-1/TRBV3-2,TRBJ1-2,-,TGTGCCAGCAGCCAAGATGGGCAACCGCTATCCTATGGCTACACCTTC,CASSQDGQPLSYGYTF
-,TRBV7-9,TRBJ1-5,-,TGTGCCAGCAGCTTAGTAAATCAGCCCCAGCATTTT,CASSLVNQPQHF
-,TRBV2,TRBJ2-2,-,TGTGCCAGCCACGGGGACACCGGGGAGCTGTTTTTT,CASHGDTGELFF
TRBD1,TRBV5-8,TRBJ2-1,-,TGTGCCAGCAGCACGCTCAGGGGGACAAGCTCCTACAATGAGCAGTTCTTC,CASSTLRGTSSYNEQFF
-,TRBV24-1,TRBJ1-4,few,TGTGCCACCAGTGATCCGACTTCTGGACAAACTGAAAAACTGTTTTTT,CATSDPTSGQTEKLFF
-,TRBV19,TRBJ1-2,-,TGTGCCAGTACGGCTACAGTCAACAATTACTATGGCTACACCTTC,CASTATVNNYYGYTF
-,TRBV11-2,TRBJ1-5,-,TGTGCCAGCAGCTTAGCCCCGGCAGGGGCCTCCAATCAGCCCCAGCATTTT,CASSLAPAGASNQPQHF